Detailed here is one TCR beta chain. Its specificity is unknown. This specimen comes from a study of cytomegalovirus exposure and HLA in healthy donors. Study findings and constraints: The investigators catalogued 150 to 200 TCR beta chains as cytomegalovirus-associated. HLA-A and HLA-B allele assignments for most subjects were reportedly predicted accurately using TCR beta sequences.

The PCR used 60 Vbeta and 13 Jbeta primers. Generated by immunoSEQ multiplex PCR, the TCRdb table keeps only in-frame clones and is missing some. The table records 110,000 to 150,000 clones, about 76% of them present only once. Specimen: PBMCs. The TCR originated in a male donor in good health and CMV-seronegative.

DNA of the CDR3: TGTGCCAGCTCACCAGGACAGCCCGCCGGCCTGAACACCGGGGAGCTGTTTTTT. Amino acids: CASSPGQPAGLNTGELFF. This chain connects TRBV18 to TRBJ2-2; possible D gene TRBD1, 6 bases. CDR3 length: 18 amino acids. Germline lookup yields CDR1 KGHSH and CDR2 LQKENI. With 2 bases removed from V and 1 base from J, the gap between germline ends came to 17 bases.